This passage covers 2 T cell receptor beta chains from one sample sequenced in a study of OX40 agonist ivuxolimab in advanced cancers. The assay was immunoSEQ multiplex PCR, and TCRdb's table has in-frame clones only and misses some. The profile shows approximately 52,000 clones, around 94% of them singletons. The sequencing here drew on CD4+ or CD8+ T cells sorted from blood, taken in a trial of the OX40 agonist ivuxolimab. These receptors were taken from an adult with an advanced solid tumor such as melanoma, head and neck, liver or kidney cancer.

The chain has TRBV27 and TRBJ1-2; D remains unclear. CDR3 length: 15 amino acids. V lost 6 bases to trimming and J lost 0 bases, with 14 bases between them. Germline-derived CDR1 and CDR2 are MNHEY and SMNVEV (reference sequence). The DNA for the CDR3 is TGTGCCAGCAGGGGTTTCCTCGGAACTAACTATGGCTACACCTTC. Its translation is CASRGFLGTNYGYTF.

As DNA, the CDR3 is TGTGCCAGCAGCTTATCTTCCCTCCCAGGGCCCACGTACGAGCAGTACTTC. Its translation is CASSLSSLPGPTYEQYF. V and J are TRBV7-6 and TRBJ2-7, with D possibly TRBD1 on 5 matching bases. V lost 2 bases, J lost 4 bases, and 21 bases lay in between. This CDR3 is built from 17 residues. The germline V gene has CDR1 SGHVS and CDR2 FNYEAQ.